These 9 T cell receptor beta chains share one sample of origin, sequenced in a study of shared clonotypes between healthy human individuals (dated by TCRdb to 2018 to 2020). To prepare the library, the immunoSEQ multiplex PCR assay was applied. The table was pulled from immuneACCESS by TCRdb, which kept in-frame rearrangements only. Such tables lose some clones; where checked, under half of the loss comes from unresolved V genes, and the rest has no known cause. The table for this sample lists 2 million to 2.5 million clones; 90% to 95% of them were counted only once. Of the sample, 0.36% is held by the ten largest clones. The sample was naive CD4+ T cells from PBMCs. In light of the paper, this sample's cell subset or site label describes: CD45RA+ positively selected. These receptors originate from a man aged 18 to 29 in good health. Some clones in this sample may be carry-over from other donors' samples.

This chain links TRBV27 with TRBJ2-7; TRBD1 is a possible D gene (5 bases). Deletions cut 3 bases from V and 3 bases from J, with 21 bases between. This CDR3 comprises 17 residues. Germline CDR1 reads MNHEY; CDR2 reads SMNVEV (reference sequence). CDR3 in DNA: TGTGCCAGCAGTTTTAGACGTGGTGGCAGGGTTCTCTACGAGCAGTACTTC. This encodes CASSFRRGGRVLYEQYF.

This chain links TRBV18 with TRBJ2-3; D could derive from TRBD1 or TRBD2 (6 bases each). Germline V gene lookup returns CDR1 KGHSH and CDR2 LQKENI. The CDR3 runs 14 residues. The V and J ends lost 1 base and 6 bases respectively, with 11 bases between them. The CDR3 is CASSPLGGRDTQYF. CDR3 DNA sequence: TGTGCCAGCTCACCACTCGGGGGCAGGGATACGCAGTATTTT.

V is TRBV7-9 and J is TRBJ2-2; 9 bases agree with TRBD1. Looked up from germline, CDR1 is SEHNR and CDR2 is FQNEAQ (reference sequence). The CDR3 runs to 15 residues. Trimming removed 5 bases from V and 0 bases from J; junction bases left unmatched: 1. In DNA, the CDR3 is TGTGCCAGCAGCCGGACAGGGGCGAACACCGGGGAGCTGTTTTTT. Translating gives CASSRTGANTGELFF.

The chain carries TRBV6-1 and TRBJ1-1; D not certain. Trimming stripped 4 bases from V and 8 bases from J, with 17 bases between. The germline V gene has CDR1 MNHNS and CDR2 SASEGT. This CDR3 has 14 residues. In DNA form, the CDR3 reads TGTGCCAGCAGTGTATTCGGAGCCACAGTAGAAGCTTTCTTT. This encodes CASSVFGATVEAFF.

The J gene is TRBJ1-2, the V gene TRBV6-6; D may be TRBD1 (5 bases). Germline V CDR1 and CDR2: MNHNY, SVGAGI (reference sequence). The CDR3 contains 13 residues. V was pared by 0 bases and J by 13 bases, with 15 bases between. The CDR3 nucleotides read TGTGCCAGCAGTTACTCGCCCAGGGAGGTAGCCACCTTC. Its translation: CASSYSPREVATF.

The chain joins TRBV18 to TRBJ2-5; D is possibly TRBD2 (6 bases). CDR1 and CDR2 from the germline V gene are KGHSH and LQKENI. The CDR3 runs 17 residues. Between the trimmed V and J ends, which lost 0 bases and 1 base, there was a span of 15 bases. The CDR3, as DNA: TGTGCCAGCTCACCACCGGCAGCGGGCGGTCTCCAAGAGACCCAGTACTTC. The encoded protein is CASSPPAAGGLQETQYF.

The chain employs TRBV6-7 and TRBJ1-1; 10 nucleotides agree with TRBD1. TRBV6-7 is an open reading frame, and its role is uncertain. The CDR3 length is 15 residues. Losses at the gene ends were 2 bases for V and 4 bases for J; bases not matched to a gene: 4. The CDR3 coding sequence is TGTGCCAGCAGTTACCTGGGACAGGGGTGCACTGAAGCTTTCTTT. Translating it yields CASSYLGQGCTEAFF.

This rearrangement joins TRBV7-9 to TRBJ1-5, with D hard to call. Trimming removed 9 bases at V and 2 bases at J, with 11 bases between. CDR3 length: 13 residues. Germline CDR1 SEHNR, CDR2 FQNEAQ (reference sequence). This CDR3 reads CASQPGGNQPQHF. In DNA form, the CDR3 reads TGTGCCAGTCAACCAGGCGGCAATCAGCCCCAGCATTTT. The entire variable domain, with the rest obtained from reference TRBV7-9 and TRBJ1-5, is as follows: DTGVSQNPRHKITKRGQNVTFRCDPISEHNRLYWYRQTLGQGPEFLTYFQNEAQLEKSRLLSDRFSAERPKGSFSTLEIQRTEQGDSAMYLCASQPGGNQPQHFGDGTRLSIL.

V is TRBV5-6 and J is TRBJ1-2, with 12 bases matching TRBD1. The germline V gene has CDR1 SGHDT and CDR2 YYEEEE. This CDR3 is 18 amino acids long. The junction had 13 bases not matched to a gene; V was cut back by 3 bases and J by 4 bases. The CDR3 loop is CASSSAPGQGAWGYGYTF. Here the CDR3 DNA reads TGTGCCAGCAGCTCGGCTCCGGGACAGGGGGCGTGGGGCTATGGCTACACCTTC.